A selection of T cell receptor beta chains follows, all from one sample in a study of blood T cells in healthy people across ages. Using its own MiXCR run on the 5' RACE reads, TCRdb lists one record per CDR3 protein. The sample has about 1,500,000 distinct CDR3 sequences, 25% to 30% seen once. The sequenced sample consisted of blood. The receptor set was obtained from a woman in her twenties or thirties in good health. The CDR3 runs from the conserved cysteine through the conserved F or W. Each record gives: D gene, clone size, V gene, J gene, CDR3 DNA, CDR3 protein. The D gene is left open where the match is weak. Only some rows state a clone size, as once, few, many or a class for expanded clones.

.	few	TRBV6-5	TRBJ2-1	TGTGCCAGCAGTAAGGTCGGGACTCCGCTATACAATGAGCAGTTCTTC	CASSKVGTPLYNEQFF
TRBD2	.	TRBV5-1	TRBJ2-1	TGCGCCAGCAGCTTGGATTGGGGGGGACGGAACAATGAGCAGTTCTTC	CASSLDWGGRNNEQFF
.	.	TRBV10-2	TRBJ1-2	TGCGCCAGCAGTGGAGGAGGGTTTCGTGGCTACACCTTC	CASSGGGFRGYTF
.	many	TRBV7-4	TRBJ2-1	TGTGCCAGCAGCTTAGCCAGAGACAATGAGCAGTTCTTC	CASSLARDNEQFF
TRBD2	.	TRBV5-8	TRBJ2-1	TGTGTCAACAGCTTTGGACTAGCGGGAGGGGACGAGCAGTTCTTC	CVNSFGLAGGDEQFF
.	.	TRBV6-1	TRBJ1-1	TGTGCCAGCACAGAAACTCCTAGAACTGAAGCTTTCTTT	CASTETPRTEAFF
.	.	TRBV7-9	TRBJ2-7	TGTACCAGCAGCTTGGGCAGGGCTTACGAGCAGTACTTC	CTSSLGRAYEQYF
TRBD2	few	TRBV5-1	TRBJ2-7	TGCGCCAGCAGCTTAAGCGGGGGGACGGGCGAGCAGTACTTC	CASSLSGGTGEQYF
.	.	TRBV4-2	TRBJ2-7	TGTGCCAGCAGCCAAGATCCAGGGAACGACGAGCAGTACTTC	CASSQDPGNDEQYF
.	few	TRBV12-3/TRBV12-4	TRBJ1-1	TGTGCCAGCACTTCCGAGGGGTACACTGAAGCTTTCTTT	CASTSEGYTEAFF
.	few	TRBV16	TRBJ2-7	TGTGCCAGCAGCCCAAAAGCCGCCTTCGAGCAGTACTTC	CASSPKAAFEQYF
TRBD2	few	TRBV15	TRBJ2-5	TGTGCCACCAGCAGAGACTTAGGACTAGCGGGATCAGAGACCCAGTACTTC	CATSRDLGLAGSETQYF
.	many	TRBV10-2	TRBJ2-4	TGCGCCAGCAGCCGGGCCCAAAACATTCAGTACTTC	CASSRAQNIQYF
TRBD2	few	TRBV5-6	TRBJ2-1	TGTGCCAGCAGCTGGCTCGTAAGCGCGGGAGGAAGGGCCAATGAGCAGTTCTTC	CASSWLVSAGGRANEQFF
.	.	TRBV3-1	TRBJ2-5	TGTGCCAGCAGCCAACCTCCGAACGGGAGATCGGAGCAGTACTTC	CASSQPPNGRSEQYF
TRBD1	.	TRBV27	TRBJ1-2	TGTGCCAGCAGGAAGGACAGGGGGACGGGAGGCTACACCTTC	CASRKDRGTGGYTF
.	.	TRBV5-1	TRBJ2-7	TGCGCCAGCAGCTGGGTTAGCGGATCCCTTTTGGAGCAGTACTTC	CASSWVSGSLLEQYF
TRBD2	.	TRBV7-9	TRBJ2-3	TGTGCCAGCAGCTCCCCCAAAGAAATGAGTAGCGGGAGCACAGATACGCAGTATTTT	CASSSPKEMSSGSTDTQYF
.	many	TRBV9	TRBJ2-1	TGTGCCAGCAGCGTAGAGGCGGACAGCTCCTACAATGAGCAGTTCTTC	CASSVEADSSYNEQFF
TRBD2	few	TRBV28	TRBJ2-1	TGTGCTATTTATCGCGGGGGGGGCAATGAGCAGTTCTTC	CAIYRGGGNEQFF
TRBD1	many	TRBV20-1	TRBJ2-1	TGCAGTGCTATTAACGGGGGACAGGGGTACAATGAGCAGTTCTTC	CSAINGGQGYNEQFF
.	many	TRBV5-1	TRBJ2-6	TGCGCCAGCAGCCCCCTAACGGGGGGGGCCAACGTCCTGACTTTC	CASSPLTGGANVLTF
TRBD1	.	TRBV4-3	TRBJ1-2	TGCGCCAGCAGCCAAGATCTGACAGGGGGCTTTTATGGCTACACCTTC	CASSQDLTGGFYGYTF
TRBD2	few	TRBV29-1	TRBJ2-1	TGCAGCGTGGATGATATAGCGGGGGAAGGCTACAATGAGCAGTTCTTC	CSVDDIAGEGYNEQFF
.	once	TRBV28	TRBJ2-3	TGTGCCAGCATTCCTGGCCAATCAGATACGCAGTATTTT	CASIPGQSDTQYF
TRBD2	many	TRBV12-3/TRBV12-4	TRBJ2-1	TGTGCCAGCAATTCCGCCGGGACTAGGGACGACAATGAGCAGTTCTTC	CASNSAGTRDDNEQFF
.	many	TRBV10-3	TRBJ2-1	TGTGCCATCAGTGAGTCCGACAATGAGCAGTTCTTC	CAISESDNEQFF
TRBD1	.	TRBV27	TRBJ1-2	TGTGCCAGCAGCCCCCCGGACAGGGACGGCTATGGCTACACCTTC	CASSPPDRDGYGYTF
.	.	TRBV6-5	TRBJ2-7	TGTGCCAGCAGTTACACGGGGCAGGTTCACTACGAGCAGTACTTC	CASSYTGQVHYEQYF
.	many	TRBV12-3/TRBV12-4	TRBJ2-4	TGTGCCAGCAGTTTAGCTAGGGCGAACATTCAGTACTTC	CASSLARANIQYF
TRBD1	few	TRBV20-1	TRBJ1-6	TGCAGTGCTAGAGGAGCAGGGGGCGCCGGTTCGCGGAATTCACCCCTCCACTTT	CSARGAGGAGSRNSPLHF
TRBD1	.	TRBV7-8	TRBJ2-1	TGTGCCAGCAGCGCCCGGGACAGTGTTATAAATGAGCAGTTCTTC	CASSARDSVINEQFF
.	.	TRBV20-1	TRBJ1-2	TGCAGTGCTGCTGGGCGGGGCTTCTATGGCTACACCTTC	CSAAGRGFYGYTF
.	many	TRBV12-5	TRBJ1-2	TGTGCTAGTGGTTCGTCCAACTATGGCTACACCTTC	CASGSSNYGYTF
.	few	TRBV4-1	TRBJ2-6	TGCGCCAGCAGCCAAGACCCGGGTTCCTCTGGGGCCAACGTCCTGACTTTC	CASSQDPGSSGANVLTF
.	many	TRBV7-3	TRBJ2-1	TGTGCCAGCAGCTTACAGCATTCCAATGAGCAGTTCTTC	CASSLQHSNEQFF
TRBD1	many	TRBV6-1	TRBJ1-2	TGTGCCAGCAAAGCAGGGGGAGTCTATGGCTACACCTTC	CASKAGGVYGYTF
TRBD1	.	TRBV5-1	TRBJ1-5	TGCGCCAGGGACGCCCCAGGGGGAGGGTTGAATAATCAGCCCCAGCATTTT	CARDAPGGGLNNQPQHF
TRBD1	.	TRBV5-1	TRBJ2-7	TGCGCCAGCTCCCACGCCGGGACAGGGCTGTACGAGCAGTACTTC	CASSHAGTGLYEQYF
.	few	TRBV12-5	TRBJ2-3	TGTGCTAGTGGTCCACCCGGGCCCACAGATACGCAGTATTTT	CASGPPGPTDTQYF
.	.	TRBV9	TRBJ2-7	TGTGCCAGCAGCGTAGATAAGAACTACGAGCAGTACTTC	CASSVDKNYEQYF
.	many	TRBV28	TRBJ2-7	TGTGCCAGCAGTTCATTCTACGAGCAGTACTTC	CASSSFYEQYF
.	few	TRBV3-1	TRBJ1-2	TGTGCCAGCAGCCACAAAGGCAGTCGGCTTTCCTACACCTTC	CASSHKGSRLSYTF
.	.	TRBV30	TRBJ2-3	TGTGCCTGGAGTTACCGGGACTTCCCTCAGTATTTT	CAWSYRDFPQYF
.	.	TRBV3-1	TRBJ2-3	TGTGTCAGCAGCATGGACCTCACAGATACGCAGTATTTT	CVSSMDLTDTQYF
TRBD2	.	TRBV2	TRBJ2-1	TGTGCCAGCAGTGAAGTAGGGTTAGCGGGGGGGTTCAATGAGCAGTTCTTC	CASSEVGLAGGFNEQFF
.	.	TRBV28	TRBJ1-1	TGTGCCAGCAGCTGCAGGCCAGAAATGAATGAAGCTTTCTTT	CASSCRPEMNEAFF
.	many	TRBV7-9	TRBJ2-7	TGTGCCAGCAGCTTAATAGGGACTGGAGAGTACGAGCAGTACTTC	CASSLIGTGEYEQYF
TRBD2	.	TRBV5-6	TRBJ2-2	TGTGCCAGCAGCCCCCACCCCGGGAGGGTTGGGGCCGGGGAGCGGTTTTTT	CASSPHPGRVGAGERFF
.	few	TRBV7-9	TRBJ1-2	TGTGCCAGCAGCTTAGCCTCTCAATCGGGCTACACCTTC	CASSLASQSGYTF
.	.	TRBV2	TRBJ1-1	TGTGCCAGCAGTACGGGCTTTGAAGCTTTCTTT	CASSTGFEAFF
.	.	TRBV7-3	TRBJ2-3	TGTGCCAGCATCATACGGGAGGGGGCGGATACGCAGTATTTT	CASIIREGADTQYF
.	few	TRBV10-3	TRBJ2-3	TGTGCCATCAGTGTAGAAGGAGGACCAGATACGCAGTATTTT	CAISVEGGPDTQYF
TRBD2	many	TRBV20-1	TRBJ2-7	TGCAGTGCTAGGGTTAGCGGGGACAACTACGAGCAGTACTTC	CSARVSGDNYEQYF
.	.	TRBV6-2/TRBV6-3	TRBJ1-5	TGTGCCAGCAGGCCCACCCTCGGAGGCAATCAGCCCCAGCATTTT	CASRPTLGGNQPQHF
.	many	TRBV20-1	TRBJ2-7	TGCAGTGCTCCCTCGGGGGATCGATACGAGCAGTACTTC	CSAPSGDRYEQYF
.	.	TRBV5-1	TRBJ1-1	TGCGCCAGCAGCTTGGTTGCAGGGGAGTACACTGAAGCTTTCTTT	CASSLVAGEYTEAFF
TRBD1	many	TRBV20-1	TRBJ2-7	TGCAGTGCTAGAGATGCCGAGACAGGGGTCGACGAGCAGTACTTC	CSARDAETGVDEQYF
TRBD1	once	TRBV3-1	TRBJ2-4	TGTACCAGCAGCCACTCGGGACAGACAAACATTCAGTACTTC	CTSSHSGQTNIQYF
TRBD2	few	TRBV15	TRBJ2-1	TGTGCCACCAGCAGAGCTAGCGGGGGCCTCTCCTACAATGAGCAGTTCTTC	CATSRASGGLSYNEQFF